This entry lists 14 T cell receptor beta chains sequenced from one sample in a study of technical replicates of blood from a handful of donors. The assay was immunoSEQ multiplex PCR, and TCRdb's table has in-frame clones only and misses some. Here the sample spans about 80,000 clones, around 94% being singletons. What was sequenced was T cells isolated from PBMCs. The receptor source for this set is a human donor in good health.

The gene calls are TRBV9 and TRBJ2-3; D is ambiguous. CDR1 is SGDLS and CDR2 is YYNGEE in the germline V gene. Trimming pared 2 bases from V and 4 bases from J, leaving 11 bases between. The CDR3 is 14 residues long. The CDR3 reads CASSVRLLADTQYF. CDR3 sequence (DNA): TGTGCCAGCAGCGTCCGGTTACTGGCAGATACGCAGTATTTT.

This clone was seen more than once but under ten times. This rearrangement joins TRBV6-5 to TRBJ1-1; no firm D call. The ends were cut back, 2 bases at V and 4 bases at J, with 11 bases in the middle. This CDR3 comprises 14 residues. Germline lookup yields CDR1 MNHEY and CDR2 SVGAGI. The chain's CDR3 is CASSYLAVATEAFF. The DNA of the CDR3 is TGTGCCAGCAGTTACCTCGCGGTTGCCACTGAAGCTTTCTTT.

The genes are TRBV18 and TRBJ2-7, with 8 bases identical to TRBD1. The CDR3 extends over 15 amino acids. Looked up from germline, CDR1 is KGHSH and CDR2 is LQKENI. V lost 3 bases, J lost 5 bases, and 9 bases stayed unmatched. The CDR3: CASSPRNRGSHEQYF. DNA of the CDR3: TGTGCCAGCTCACCCCGTAACAGGGGGAGCCACGAGCAGTACTTC.

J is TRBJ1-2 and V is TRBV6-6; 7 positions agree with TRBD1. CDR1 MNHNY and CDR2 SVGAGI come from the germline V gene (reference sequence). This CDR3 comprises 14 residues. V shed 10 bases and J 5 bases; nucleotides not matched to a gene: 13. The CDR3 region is CATTQDRTHYGYTF. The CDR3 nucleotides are TGTGCCACTACACAGGACAGGACTCATTATGGCTACACCTTC.

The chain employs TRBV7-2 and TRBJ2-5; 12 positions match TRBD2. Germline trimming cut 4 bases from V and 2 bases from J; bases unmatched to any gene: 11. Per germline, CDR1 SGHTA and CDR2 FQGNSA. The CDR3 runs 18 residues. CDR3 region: CASSYKTSGSIGQETQYF. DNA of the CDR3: TGTGCCAGCAGCTATAAGACTAGCGGGAGTATAGGGCAAGAGACCCAGTACTTC.

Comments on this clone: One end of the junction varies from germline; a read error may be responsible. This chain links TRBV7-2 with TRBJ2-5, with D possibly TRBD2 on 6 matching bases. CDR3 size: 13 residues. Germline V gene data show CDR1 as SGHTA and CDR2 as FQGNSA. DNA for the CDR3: TGTGCCAGCACCCAGGCGGGGCAGGCGCCATCGGACTTC. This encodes CASTQAGQAPSDF.

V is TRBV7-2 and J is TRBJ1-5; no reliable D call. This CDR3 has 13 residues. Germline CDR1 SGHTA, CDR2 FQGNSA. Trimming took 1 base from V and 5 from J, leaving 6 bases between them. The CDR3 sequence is CASSLGQDQPQHF. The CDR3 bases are TGTGCCAGCAGCTTAGGTCAGGATCAGCCCCAGCATTTT.

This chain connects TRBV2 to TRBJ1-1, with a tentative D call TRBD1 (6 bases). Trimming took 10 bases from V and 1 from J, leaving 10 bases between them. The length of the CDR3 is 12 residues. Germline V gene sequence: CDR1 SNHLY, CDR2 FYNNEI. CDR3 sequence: CATGHRNTEAFF. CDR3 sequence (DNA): TGTGCCACGGGACATCGGAACACTGAAGCTTTCTTT.

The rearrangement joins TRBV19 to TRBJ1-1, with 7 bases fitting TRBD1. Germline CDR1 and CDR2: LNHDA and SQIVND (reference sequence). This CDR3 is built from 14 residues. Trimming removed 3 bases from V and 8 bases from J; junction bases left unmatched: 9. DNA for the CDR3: TGTGCCAGTAGTATTTTATCAAGGGACAGCGAAGCTTTCTTT. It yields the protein CASSILSRDSEAFF.

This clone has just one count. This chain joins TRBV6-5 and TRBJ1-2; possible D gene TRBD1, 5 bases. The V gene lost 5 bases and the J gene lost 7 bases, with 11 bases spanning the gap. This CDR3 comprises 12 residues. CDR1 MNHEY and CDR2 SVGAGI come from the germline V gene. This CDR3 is CASSLEGVGYTF. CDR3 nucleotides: TGTGCCAGCAGTCTGGAAGGGGTTGGCTACACCTTC.

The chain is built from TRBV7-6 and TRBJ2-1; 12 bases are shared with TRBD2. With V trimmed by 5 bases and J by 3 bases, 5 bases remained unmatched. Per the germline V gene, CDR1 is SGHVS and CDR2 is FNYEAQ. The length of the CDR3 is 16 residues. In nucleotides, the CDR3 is TGTGCCAGCAGCCTACTGACTAGCGGGGGCTACAATGAGCAGTTCTTC. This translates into CASSLLTSGGYNEQFF.

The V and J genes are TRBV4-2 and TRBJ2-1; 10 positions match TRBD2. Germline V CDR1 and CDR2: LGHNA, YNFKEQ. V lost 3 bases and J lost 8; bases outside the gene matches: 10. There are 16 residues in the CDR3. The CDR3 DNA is TGTGCCAGCAGCCAGACACCCGGACTAGCGGATTATGAGCAGTTCTTC. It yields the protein CASSQTPGLADYEQFF.

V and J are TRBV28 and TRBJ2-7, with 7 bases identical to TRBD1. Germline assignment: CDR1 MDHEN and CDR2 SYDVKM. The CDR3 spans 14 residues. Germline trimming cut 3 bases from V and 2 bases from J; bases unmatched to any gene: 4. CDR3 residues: CASSLVGGTYEQYF. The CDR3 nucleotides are TGTGCCAGCAGTTTGGTAGGGGGCACCTACGAGCAGTACTTC.

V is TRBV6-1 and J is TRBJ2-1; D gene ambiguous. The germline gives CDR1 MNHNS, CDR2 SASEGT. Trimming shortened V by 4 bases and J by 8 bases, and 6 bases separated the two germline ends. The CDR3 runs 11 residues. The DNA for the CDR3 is TGTGCCAGCAGTGTAGTATATGAGCAGTTCTTC. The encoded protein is CASSVVYEQFF.